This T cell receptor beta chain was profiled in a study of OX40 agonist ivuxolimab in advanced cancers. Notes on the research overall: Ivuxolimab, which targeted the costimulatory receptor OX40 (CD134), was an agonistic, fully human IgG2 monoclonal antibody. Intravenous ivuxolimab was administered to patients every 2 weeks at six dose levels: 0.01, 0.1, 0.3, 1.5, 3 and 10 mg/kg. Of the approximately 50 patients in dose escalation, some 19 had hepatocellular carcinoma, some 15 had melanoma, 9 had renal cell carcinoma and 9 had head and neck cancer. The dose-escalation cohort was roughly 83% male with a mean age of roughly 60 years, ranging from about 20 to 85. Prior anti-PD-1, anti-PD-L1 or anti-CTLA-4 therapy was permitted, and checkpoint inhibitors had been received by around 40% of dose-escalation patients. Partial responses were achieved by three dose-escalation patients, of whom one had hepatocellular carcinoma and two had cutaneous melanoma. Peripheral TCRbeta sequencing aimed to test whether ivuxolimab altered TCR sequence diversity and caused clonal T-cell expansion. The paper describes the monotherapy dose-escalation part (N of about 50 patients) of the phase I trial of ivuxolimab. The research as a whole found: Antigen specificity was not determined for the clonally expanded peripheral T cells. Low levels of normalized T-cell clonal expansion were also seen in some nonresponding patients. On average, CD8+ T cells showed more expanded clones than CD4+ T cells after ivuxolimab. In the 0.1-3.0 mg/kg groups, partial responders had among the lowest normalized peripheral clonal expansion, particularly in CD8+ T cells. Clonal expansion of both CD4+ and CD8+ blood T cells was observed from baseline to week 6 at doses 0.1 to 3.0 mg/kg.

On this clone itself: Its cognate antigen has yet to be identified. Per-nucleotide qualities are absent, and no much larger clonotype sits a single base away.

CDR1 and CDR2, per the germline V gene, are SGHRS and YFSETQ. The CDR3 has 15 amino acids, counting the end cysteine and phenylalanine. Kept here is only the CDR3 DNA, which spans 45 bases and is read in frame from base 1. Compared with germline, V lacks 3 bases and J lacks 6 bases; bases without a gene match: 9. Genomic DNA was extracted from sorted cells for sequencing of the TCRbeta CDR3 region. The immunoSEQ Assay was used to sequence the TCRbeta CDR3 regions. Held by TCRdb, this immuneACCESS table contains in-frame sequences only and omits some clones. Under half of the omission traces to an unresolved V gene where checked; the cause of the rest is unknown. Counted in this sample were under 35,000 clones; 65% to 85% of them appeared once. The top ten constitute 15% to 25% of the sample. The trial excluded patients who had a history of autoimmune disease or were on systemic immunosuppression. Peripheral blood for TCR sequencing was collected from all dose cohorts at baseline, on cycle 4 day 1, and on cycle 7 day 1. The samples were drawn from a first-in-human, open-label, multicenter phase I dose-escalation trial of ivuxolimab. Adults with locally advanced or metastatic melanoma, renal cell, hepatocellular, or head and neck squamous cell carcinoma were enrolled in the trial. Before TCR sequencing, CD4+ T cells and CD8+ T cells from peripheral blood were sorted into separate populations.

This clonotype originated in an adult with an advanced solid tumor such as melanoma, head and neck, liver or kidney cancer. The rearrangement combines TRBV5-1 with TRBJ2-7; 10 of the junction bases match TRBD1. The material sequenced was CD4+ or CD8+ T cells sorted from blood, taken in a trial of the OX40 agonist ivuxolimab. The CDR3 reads CASSSTGTGDSEQYF. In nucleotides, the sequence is TGCGCCAGCAGCTCAACCGGGACAGGGGATTCCGAGCAGTACTTC.